This is a list of T cell receptor beta chains from one sample in a study of blood T cells in healthy people across ages. TCRdb processed the 5' RACE reads anew with MiXCR; each CDR3 protein has one entry. Of about 760,000 distinct CDR3 sequences listed, just over 55% are singletons. What was sequenced was blood. The receptors come from a man aged 35-49 years in good health. Both conserved end residues are trimmed from each CDR3. The order of the fields is J gene, V gene, CDR3 protein.

TRBJ2-1	TRBV3-1	ASSRGLAGLREQF
TRBJ1-2	TRBV6-5	ASSYSLPYGYT
TRBJ2-5	TRBV12-3/TRBV12-4	ASSSRESLGEQY
TRBJ2-7	TRBV27	ASRQPGASYEQY
TRBJ1-2	TRBV27	ATYTAAGRSHGYT
TRBJ2-1	TRBV20-1	SALSGRYSYNEQF
TRBJ1-2	TRBV25-1	ASSELMMDGYT
TRBJ1-1	TRBV6-5	ASRIEVNTEAF
TRBJ1-2	TRBV3-1	ASRGAASNYGYT
TRBJ2-7	TRBV7-2	ASSYTRPDRASSYEQY
TRBJ1-2	TRBV18	ASSPLEINYGYT
TRBJ2-7	TRBV6-5	ASSYTRGGYEQY
TRBJ2-5	TRBV28	ASIPGLAGGPRPY
TRBJ2-7	TRBV2	ASGPHYEQY
TRBJ1-1	TRBV28	ASSHAGGWGKTNTEAF
NA	TRBV5-6	ASSFLTGATFYEQY
TRBJ2-3	TRBV7-3	ASSLNHASLIGDTQY
TRBJ1-6	TRBV5-4	ASSLEGQNSPLH
TRBJ2-1	TRBV3-1	ASSQNTGYNEQF
TRBJ2-2	TRBV10-3	ATQGSGELF
TRBJ2-6	TRBV6-5	ASSSRAGGAGANVLT
TRBJ2-3	TRBV7-3	ASSPGPPADAQY
TRBJ2-1	TRBV6-7	ASSNMETAYNEQF
NA	TRBV28	ASSPPGRGSSEQY
TRBJ2-1	TRBV7-3	ASSLQVGALGHEQF
TRBJ2-1	TRBV4-2	ASSQDKGAGGGVDEQF
TRBJ2-1	TRBV20-1	SAILARSQLSEQF
TRBJ2-2	TRBV9	ASSVEQGRTGELF
TRBJ2-7	TRBV7-2	ASSLARPVEWGPSIRQY
TRBJ2-7	TRBV7-9	ASSPRDGRPPYEQY
TRBJ2-4	TRBV12-3/TRBV12-4	AGSPKNIQY
NA	TRBV20-1	SARDPRGPQETQY
TRBJ2-3	TRBV9	ANSVAGQGIADTQY
TRBJ2-7	TRBV4-3	ASSQEAVAGRVEQY
TRBJ2-5	TRBV2	ASRRLAVGGTQY
TRBJ1-1	TRBV20-1	SARPPGTRTEAF
TRBJ2-3	TRBV4-1	ASSQLFRKNTQY
TRBJ2-3	TRBV25-1	ASSESGGTQY
TRBJ2-5	TRBV5-1	ASSLDHTGGPLSYNEQY
TRBJ2-7	TRBV7-3	ASSQNQRYEQY
TRBJ2-6	TRBV27	ASRIRGAGANVLT
TRBJ1-2	TRBV20-1	SARDQGGYGYT
TRBJ2-5	TRBV5-1	ASSVNNEQY
TRBJ2-1	TRBV13	ASSSSGTGIYEQF
TRBJ1-2	TRBV3-1	ASSQDSGGLGGYT
TRBJ1-1	TRBV6-1	ASSDSGSKDTEAF
TRBJ2-3	TRBV7-2	ASSPTSVQSTDTQY
NA	TRBV5-6	ASSLAQGPPDIQY
TRBJ2-1	TRBV6-2/TRBV6-3	ASSYSRLGLYNEQF
TRBJ2-7	TRBV20-1	SGTSSYEQY
TRBJ1-4	TRBV6-2/TRBV6-3	ASKQGAGEKLF
TRBJ2-7	TRBV27	ASSPSLGPEDYEQY
NA	TRBV3-1	ASSQVVGGASTQY
TRBJ2-1	TRBV20-1	SARKSGALGENEQF
NA	TRBV25-1	ASSEYGGTSYEQY
TRBJ2-1	TRBV20-1	SARDLGGPYNEQF
TRBJ2-3	TRBV7-9	ASSEPGQGGTDTQY
TRBJ1-2	TRBV4-2	ASSQEVRAPGYT
TRBJ1-2	TRBV29-1	SVGGYT
TRBJ2-5	TRBV5-1	ASSLEPKQETQY